What follows are 30 T cell receptor beta chains derived from one specimen sequenced in a study of T cell repertoires in cytomegalovirus infection. What these receptors recognize is not known. TCRdb re-called the reads through MiXCR, storing one row per CDR3 protein. The data hold approximately 910,000 distinct CDR3 sequences, with about 33% observed a single time. Sample: cultured CD8+ T cells from PBMCs, taken from culture after CMV antigen stimulation. All receptors derive from a human donor in good health (CMV status not recorded). Some clones in this sample may be carry-over from other donors' samples.

The chain has TRBV12-3 or TRBV12-4 and TRBJ1-1; maybe TRBD1 (6 bases). There are 16 residues in the CDR3. Trimming cost V 7 bases and J 4 bases, with 22 bases left between them. CDR3 in DNA: TGTGCCAGCACCAGCTCACAGGGTGGGCGGGTCACTGAAGCTTTCTTT. Translating gives CASTSSQGGRVTEAFF.

The chain employs TRBV7-3 and TRBJ2-1; 12 positions agree with TRBD2. The CDR3 covers 18 residues. Germline V gives CDR1 SGHTA, CDR2 FQGTGA. V lost 5 bases and J lost 3; bases outside the gene matches: 11. CDR3 DNA sequence: TGTGCCAGCAGCCCTTACCCTACTAGCGGGGGGCTCTACAATGAGCAGTTCTTC. It translates to CASSPYPTSGGLYNEQFF.

This clonotype occurred many times. J is TRBJ1-1 and V is TRBV5-4; no firm D call. The CDR3 has 14 residues. The V end lost 3 bases, the J end lost 1 base, and 10 bases lay between the germline ends. The germline CDR1 and CDR2 sequences are SGHNT and YYREEE (reference sequence). CDR3 in DNA: TGTGCCAGCAGCTATGAAGTGGGGAACACTGAAGCTTTCTTT. Encoded protein: CASSYEVGNTEAFF.

The table lists this clonotype with many counts. V gene TRBV7-9 combines with J gene TRBJ2-2; 9 bases match TRBD1. CDR1 SEHNR and CDR2 FQNEAQ come from the germline V gene (reference sequence). The ends lost 4 bases at V and 4 bases at J; junction bases unmatched: 7. The CDR3 extends over 16 amino acids. The CDR3 protein is CASSWPGQGSTGELFF. The CDR3 DNA is TGTGCCAGCAGCTGGCCGGGACAGGGCTCCACCGGGGAGCTGTTTTTT. Drawing the rest from reference TRBV7-9 and TRBJ2-2, the complete variable domain is DTGVSQNPRHKITKRGQNVTFRCDPISEHNRLYWYRQTLGQGPEFLTYFQNEAQLEKSRLLSDRFSAERPKGSFSTLEIQRTEQGDSAMYLCASSWPGQGSTGELFFGEGSRLTVL.

This clonotype was counted at least ten times. V usage is TRBV5-4 and J usage is TRBJ2-1; TRBD2 might be the D (6 bases). The length of the CDR3 is 15 residues. Germline V gene data show CDR1 as SGHNT and CDR2 as YYREEE (reference sequence). V was cut by 4 bases and J by 6 bases, with 17 bases left in between. The CDR3 here is CASSRGRGEFNEQFF. The CDR3 DNA reads TGTGCCAGCAGCCGAGGGCGGGGTGAATTCAATGAGCAGTTCTTC.

The J gene is TRBJ2-5, the V gene TRBV24-1; 16 bases are shared with TRBD2. CDR1 is KGHDR, CDR2 SFDVKD, per germline. V shed 4 bases and J 0 bases; nucleotides not matched to a gene: 4. The CDR3 contains 18 residues. The CDR3: CATSDPGLAGGYQETQYF. The CDR3 DNA sequence: TGTGCCACCAGTGACCCGGGACTAGCGGGGGGGTACCAAGAGACCCAGTACTTC.

This clonotype has a single count. CDR3 protein: CASSGGTVSGANVLTF. The DNA for the CDR3 is TGTGCCAGCAGCGGGGGGACGGTCTCTGGGGCCAACGTCCTGACTTTC. The rearrangement uses TRBV6-5 and TRBJ2-6; 7 positions match TRBD2. Per the germline V gene, CDR1 is MNHEY and CDR2 is SVGAGI. CDR3 length: 16 amino acids. Trimming removed 6 bases from V and 0 bases from J; junction bases left unmatched: 5.

The chain combines TRBV15 with TRBJ2-7; D tentatively reads TRBD1 or TRBD2 (6 bases each). Germline values: CDR1 LNHNV, CDR2 YYDKDF (reference sequence). The germline V and J ends were trimmed by 1 base and 3 bases, with 13 bases remaining between them. This CDR3 spans 15 amino acids. CDR3 protein: CATSRVRGASYEQYF. Here the CDR3 DNA reads TGTGCCACCAGCAGAGTGAGGGGGGCGAGCTACGAGCAGTACTTC.

This sequence joins TRBV7-4 and TRBJ1-6; TRBD1 matches at 10 bases. The CDR3 has 14 amino acids. In germline, CDR1 is SGHVT, CDR2 SQSDAQ. V dropped 5 bases and J dropped 11; count of bases not matched to a gene: 6. CDR3 nucleotide sequence: TGTGCCAGCAGCCGCGGGACAGGGGATCCACCCCTCCACTTT. It translates to CASSRGTGDPPLHF.

This clonotype was seen a few times. The chain employs TRBV11-2 and TRBJ1-2; 9 bases agree with TRBD1. This CDR3 region has 15 residues. Germline trimming cut 3 bases from V and 1 base from J; bases unmatched to any gene: 3. Germline V CDR1 and CDR2: SGHAT, FQNNGV. The CDR3 region has the DNA TGTGCCAGCAGCTTCCGGGACAGGGTTAACTATGGCTACACCTTC. Its translation: CASSFRDRVNYGYTF.

This chain links TRBV7-2 with TRBJ2-1, with TRBD2 matching over 9 bases. Per germline, CDR1 SGHTA and CDR2 FQGNSA. The junction had 5 bases not matched to a gene; V was cut back by 5 bases and J by 3 bases. This CDR3 region has 15 residues. The CDR3 DNA follows: TGTGCCAGCAGCCCTAGCGGGGTGCGCTACAATGAGCAGTTCTTC. It is translated as CASSPSGVRYNEQFF.

The chain uses TRBV20-1 and TRBJ1-6; TRBD1 is a possible D gene (5 bases). Trimming took off 0 bases at V and 9 bases at J, with 15 bases between the two ends. Germline loops: CDR1 DFQATT, CDR2 SNEGSKA (reference sequence). This CDR3 spans 15 amino acids. The CDR3 reads CSARDRGSLSSPLHF. The CDR3 coding sequence is TGCAGTGCTAGAGACCGGGGCAGTTTATCTTCACCCCTCCACTTT.

This clonotype was seen a handful of times. The chain is built from TRBV6-5 and TRBJ2-1; 12 bases are a match to TRBD2. The CDR3 has 15 residues. The V and J ends lost 4 bases and 5 bases, in that order; junction bases with no gene match: 3. In germline, CDR1 is MNHEY, CDR2 SVGAGI. The CDR3 loop is CASSSWTSGDNEQFF. The CDR3 DNA follows: TGTGCCAGCAGTTCCTGGACTAGCGGGGACAATGAGCAGTTCTTC.

The V call is TRBV20-1, the J call TRBJ2-1; TRBD2 aligns across 11 bases. Trimming at V came to 6 bases and at J to 7 bases, leaving 8 bases not matched to a gene. This CDR3 contains 14 residues. Germline values: CDR1 DFQATT, CDR2 SNEGSKA (reference sequence). CDR3 sequence (DNA): TGCAGTGCCCCAGGACTAGCGGGCGGTAATGAGCAGTTCTTC. Protein product: CSAPGLAGGNEQFF.

This clonotype was detected ten times or more. This chain joins TRBV7-6 and TRBJ2-2; TRBD2 matches 8 bases. Germline V gives CDR1 SGHVS, CDR2 FNYEAQ. J was trimmed by 0 bases and V by 2 bases; bases with no gene match: 5. This CDR3 comprises 17 residues. The CDR3: CASSLPRGGSNTGELFF. The DNA for the CDR3 is TGTGCCAGCAGCTTACCTCGGGGGGGATCGAACACCGGGGAGCTGTTTTTT. The full variable domain, completed using reference TRBV7-6 and TRBJ2-2, is GAGVSQSPRYKVTKRGQDVALRCDPISGHVSLYWYRQALGQGPEFLTYFNYEAQQDKSGLPNDRFSAERPEGSISTLTIQRTEQRDSAMYRCASSLPRGGSNTGELFFGEGSRLTVL.

This chain connects TRBV10-3 to TRBJ1-1; weak D call: TRBD1 (5 bases). This CDR3 comprises 14 residues. Germline loops: CDR1 ENHRY, CDR2 SYGVKD. The V and J ends lost 3 bases and 4 bases respectively, with 12 bases between them. The CDR3 DNA sequence: TGTGCCATCAGTGAAGGACGAAGGGGCACTGAAGCTTTCTTT. Residues: CAISEGRRGTEAFF.

This clonotype was seen a handful of times. This chain joins TRBV6-6 and TRBJ2-2; the match to TRBD2 covers 13 bases. J was trimmed by 5 bases and V by 8 bases; bases with no gene match: 14. From germline, CDR1 is MNHNY and CDR2 SVGAGI (reference sequence). This CDR3 spans 18 amino acids. The CDR3 DNA follows: TGTGCCAGCCGCGGAGGGACTAGCGGGGTCAAAGGGACCGGGGAGCTGTTTTTT. Amino acid sequence: CASRGGTSGVKGTGELFF.

The rearrangement links TRBV6-2 or TRBV6-3 to TRBJ2-5, with D possibly being TRBD2 (5 bases). Germline CDR1 and CDR2: MNHEY and SVGEGT. Trimming removed 0 bases at V and 0 bases at J, with 14 bases between. This CDR3 region has 17 residues. The CDR3 loop is CASSYSLRAPYQETQYF. CDR3 DNA: TGTGCCAGCAGTTACTCTTTGCGGGCCCCGTACCAAGAGACCCAGTACTTC.

This clonotype has only a few counts. The chain carries TRBV10-3 and TRBJ1-5; no clear D. V shed 2 bases and J shed 5 bases, with 4 bases lying between them. The CDR3 extends over 12 amino acids. Per germline, CDR1 ENHRY and CDR2 SYGVKD. The CDR3 region is CAISEDDQPQHF. In nucleotides, the CDR3 is TGTGCCATCAGTGAGGACGATCAGCCCCAGCATTTT.

This clonotype was seen just once. This chain uses TRBV4-3 with TRBJ1-1; TRBD1 agrees at 8 bases. Germline V CDR1 and CDR2: LGHNA, YSLEER. V trimming: 1 base; J trimming: 4 bases; junction bases outside the gene matches: 5. The CDR3 runs 15 residues. This chain's CDR3 is CASSQGQGASTEAFF. CDR3 coding DNA: TGCGCCAGCAGCCAAGGTCAGGGGGCTAGCACTGAAGCTTTCTTT.

This clonotype was observed many times. The V gene is TRBV7-2, the J gene TRBJ1-1; D call uncertain. This CDR3 contains 15 residues. Germline values: CDR1 SGHTA, CDR2 FQGNSA. Trimming took 2 bases from V and 2 from J, leaving 12 bases between them. The CDR3 loop is CASSLIPSYNTEAFF. CDR3 in DNA: TGTGCCAGCAGCTTAATCCCCAGTTACAACACTGAAGCTTTCTTT.

This clonotype was seen a few times. J is TRBJ2-5 and V is TRBV6-2 or TRBV6-3, with no clear D. This CDR3 has 13 amino acids. The germline V gene encodes CDR1 MNHEY and CDR2 SVGEGT. V gave up 1 base and J gave up 0 bases, with 3 bases separating them. The CDR3 bases are TGTGCCAGCAGTTACTTCAACCAAGAGACCCAGTACTTC. It codes for CASSYFNQETQYF.

The rearrangement uses TRBV5-4 and TRBJ2-1; TRBD2 aligns across 14 bases. The germline V gene has CDR1 SGHNT and CDR2 YYREEE (reference sequence). This CDR3 spans 18 amino acids. The ends lost 4 bases at V and 0 bases at J; junction bases unmatched: 6. The CDR3 spells CASSPTSGGGLSYNEQFF. CDR3 DNA: TGTGCCAGCAGCCCGACTAGCGGGGGGGGTCTCTCCTACAATGAGCAGTTCTTC.

This clonotype is medium-sized within its sample. The V gene is TRBV7-9, the J gene TRBJ2-1, with D uncertain. Trimming removed 0 bases from V and 5 bases from J, with 11 bases in between. This CDR3 comprises 15 residues. Germline CDR1 reads SEHNR; CDR2 reads FQNEAQ (reference sequence). The CDR3 loop is CASSLAGYLNNEQFF. DNA for the CDR3: TGTGCCAGCAGCTTAGCGGGGTATCTTAACAATGAGCAGTTCTTC.

As to this clonotype: The junction departs from the called germline gene at one end, perhaps through a read error. This chain links TRBV7-6 with TRBJ2-7; 7 bases map to TRBD2. The CDR3 is 14 amino acids. Germline V gene data show CDR1 as SGHVS and CDR2 as FNYEAQ. The CDR3 DNA reads TGTGCCAGCAGCTTAGCTAGCGGGCTCTACGAGCCGTACTTC. The encoded protein is CASSLASGLYEPYF.

This clonotype occurred a few times. This chain uses TRBV2 with TRBJ2-1; a weak D match, TRBD1 (5 bases). V gave up 2 bases and J gave up 2 bases, with 13 bases separating them. Germline loops: CDR1 SNHLY, CDR2 FYNNEI. The CDR3 extends over 16 amino acids. CDR3 residues: CASSERGLDTYNEQFF. DNA for the CDR3: TGTGCCAGCAGTGAAAGGGGCTTGGACACCTACAATGAGCAGTTCTTC.

This CDR3 is CASSSGLTGTLNYGYTF. The CDR3, as DNA: TGTGCCAGCAGCTCCGGATTGACAGGGACCCTCAACTATGGCTACACCTTC. The chain is built from TRBV7-9 and TRBJ1-2; 7 nucleotides agree with TRBD1. Trimming removed 4 bases from V and 2 bases from J; junction bases left unmatched: 13. CDR3 length: 17 residues. Germline V CDR1 and CDR2: SEHNR, FQNEAQ (reference sequence).

This rearrangement joins TRBV20-1 to TRBJ2-4; 10 positions agree with TRBD1. The V gene end was trimmed by 5 bases and the J gene end by 6 bases; junction bases not matched to a gene: 1. This CDR3 has 12 residues. Germline values: CDR1 DFQATT, CDR2 SNEGSKA (reference sequence). The CDR3 region is CSARDRGNIQYF. In nucleotides, the CDR3 is TGCAGTGCTCGGGACAGGGGAAACATTCAGTACTTC.

This clonotype has only a few counts. This chain uses TRBV12-3 or TRBV12-4 with TRBJ2-6, with D unclear. Trimming removed 8 bases from V and 1 base from J, with 12 bases in between. The CDR3 totals 15 residues. The CDR3 here is CASRMPSSGANVLTF. As DNA, the CDR3 is TGTGCCAGCCGGATGCCCTCTTCTGGGGCCAACGTCCTGACTTTC.

The chain links TRBV7-6 to TRBJ2-7, with D maybe TRBD1 (6 bases). Germline CDR1 reads SGHVS; CDR2 reads FNYEAQ. The CDR3 covers 15 residues. V shed 1 base and J shed 3 bases, with 13 bases lying between them. The CDR3 here is CASSLEEQGFYEQYF. The DNA for the CDR3 is TGTGCCAGCAGCTTAGAGGAACAGGGCTTCTACGAGCAGTACTTC.